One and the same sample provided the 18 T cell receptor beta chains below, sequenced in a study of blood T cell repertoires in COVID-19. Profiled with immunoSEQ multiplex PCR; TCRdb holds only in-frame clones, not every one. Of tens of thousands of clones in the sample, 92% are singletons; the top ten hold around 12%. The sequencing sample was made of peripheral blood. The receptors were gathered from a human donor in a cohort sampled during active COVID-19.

The CDR3 nucleotides read TGCAGTGCTGCCCCTATCGATGGCTACACCTTC. Translated: CSAAPIDGYTF. The rearrangement uses TRBV20-1 and TRBJ1-2; the D is unclear. V was shortened by 5 bases and J by 6 bases, with 10 bases between the two germline ends. The CDR3 runs 11 residues. Germline V gene sequence: CDR1 DFQATT, CDR2 SNEGSKA (reference sequence).

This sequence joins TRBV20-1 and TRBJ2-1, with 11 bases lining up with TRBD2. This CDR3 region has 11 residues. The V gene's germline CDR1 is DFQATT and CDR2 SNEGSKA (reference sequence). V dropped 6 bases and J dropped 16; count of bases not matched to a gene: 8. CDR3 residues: CSAGASGRTFF. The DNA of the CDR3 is TGCAGTGCGGGAGCTAGCGGGAGGACCTTCTTC.

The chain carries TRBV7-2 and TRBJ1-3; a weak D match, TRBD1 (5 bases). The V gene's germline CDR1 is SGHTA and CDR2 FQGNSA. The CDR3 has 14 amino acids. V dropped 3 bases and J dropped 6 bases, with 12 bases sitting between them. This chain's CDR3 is CASSFMGRENTIYF. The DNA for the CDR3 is TGTGCCAGCAGCTTCATGGGCAGGGAAAACACCATATATTTT.

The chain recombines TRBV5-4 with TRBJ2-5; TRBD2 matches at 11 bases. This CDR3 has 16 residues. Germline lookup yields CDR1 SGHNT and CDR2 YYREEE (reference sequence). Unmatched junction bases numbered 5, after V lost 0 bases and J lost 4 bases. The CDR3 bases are TGTGCCAGCAGCTTGGAGGTAGCGGGGGGGGTAGAGACCCAGTACTTC. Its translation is CASSLEVAGGVETQYF.

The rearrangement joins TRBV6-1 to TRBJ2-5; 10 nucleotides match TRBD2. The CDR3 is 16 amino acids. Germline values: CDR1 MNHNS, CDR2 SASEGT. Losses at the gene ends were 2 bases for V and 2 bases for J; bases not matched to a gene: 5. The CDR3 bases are TGTGCCAGCAGTGAAAAGCCTAGCGGGAGACAAGAGACCCAGTACTTC. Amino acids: CASSEKPSGRQETQYF.

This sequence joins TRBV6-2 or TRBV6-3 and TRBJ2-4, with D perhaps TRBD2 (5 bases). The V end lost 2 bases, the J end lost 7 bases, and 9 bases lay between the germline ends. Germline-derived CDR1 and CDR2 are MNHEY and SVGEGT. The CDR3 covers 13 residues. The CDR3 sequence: CASSYTRLNIQYF. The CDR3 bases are TGTGCCAGCAGTTACACTAGGTTGAACATTCAGTACTTC.

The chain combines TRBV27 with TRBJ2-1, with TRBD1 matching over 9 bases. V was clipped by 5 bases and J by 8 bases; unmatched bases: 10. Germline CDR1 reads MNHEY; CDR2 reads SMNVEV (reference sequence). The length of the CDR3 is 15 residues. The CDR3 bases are TGTGCCAGCAGTGCGGAGGACAGGGGCATCCATGAGCAGTTCTTC. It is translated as CASSAEDRGIHEQFF.

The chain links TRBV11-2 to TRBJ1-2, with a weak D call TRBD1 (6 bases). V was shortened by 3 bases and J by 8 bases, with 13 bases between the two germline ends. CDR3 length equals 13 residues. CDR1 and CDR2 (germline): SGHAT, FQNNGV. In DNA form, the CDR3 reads TGTGCCAGCAGCTTGGGGGCCAGGGGCGGCTACACCTTC. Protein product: CASSLGARGGYTF.

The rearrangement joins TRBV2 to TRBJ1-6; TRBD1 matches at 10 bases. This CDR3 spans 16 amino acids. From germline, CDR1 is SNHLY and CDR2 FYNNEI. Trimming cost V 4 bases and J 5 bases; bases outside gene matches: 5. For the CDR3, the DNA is TGTGCCAGCAGTGGAGTGGGGACAGGGGATAATTCACCCCTCCACTTT. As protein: CASSGVGTGDNSPLHF.

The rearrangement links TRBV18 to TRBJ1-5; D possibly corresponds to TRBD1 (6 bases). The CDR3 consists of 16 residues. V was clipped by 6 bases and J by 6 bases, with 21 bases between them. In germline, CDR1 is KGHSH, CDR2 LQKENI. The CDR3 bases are TGTGCCAGCTCGCTAGGGGGACCCTCGACAGGTCAGCCCCAGCATTTT. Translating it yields CASSLGGPSTGQPQHF.

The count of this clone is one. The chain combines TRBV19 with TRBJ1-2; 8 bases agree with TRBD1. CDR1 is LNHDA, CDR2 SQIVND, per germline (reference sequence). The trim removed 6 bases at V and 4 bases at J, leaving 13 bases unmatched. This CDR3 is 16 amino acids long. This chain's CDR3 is CASSRSDRGGGYGYTF. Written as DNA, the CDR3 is TGTGCCAGTAGCCGATCAGACAGGGGCGGTGGCTATGGCTACACCTTC. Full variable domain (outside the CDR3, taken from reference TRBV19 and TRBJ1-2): DGGITQSPKYLFRKEGQNVTLSCEQNLNHDAMYWYRQDPGQGLRLIYYSQIVNDFQKGDIAEGYSVSREKKESFPLTVTSAQKNPTAFYLCASSRSDRGGGYGYTFGSGTRLTVV.

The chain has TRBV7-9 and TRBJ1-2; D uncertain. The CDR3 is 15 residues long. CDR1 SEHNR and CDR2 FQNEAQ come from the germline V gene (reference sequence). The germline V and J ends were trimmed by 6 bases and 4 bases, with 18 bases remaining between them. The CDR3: CASSFVADSFYGYTF. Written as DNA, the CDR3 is TGTGCCAGCAGTTTCGTAGCGGACTCTTTCTATGGCTACACCTTC.

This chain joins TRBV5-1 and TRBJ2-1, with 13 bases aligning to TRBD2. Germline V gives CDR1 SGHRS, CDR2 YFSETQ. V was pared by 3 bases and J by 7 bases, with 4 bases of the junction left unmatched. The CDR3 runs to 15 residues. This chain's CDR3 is CASSSELAGGNEQFF. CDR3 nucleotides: TGCGCCAGCAGCTCTGAACTAGCGGGGGGGAATGAGCAGTTCTTC.

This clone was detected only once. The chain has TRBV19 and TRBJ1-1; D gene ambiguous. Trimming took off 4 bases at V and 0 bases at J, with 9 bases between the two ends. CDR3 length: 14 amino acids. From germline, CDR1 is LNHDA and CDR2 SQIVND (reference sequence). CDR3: CASSSSGVNTEAFF. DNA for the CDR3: TGTGCCAGTAGTAGTTCCGGAGTGAACACTGAAGCTTTCTTT.

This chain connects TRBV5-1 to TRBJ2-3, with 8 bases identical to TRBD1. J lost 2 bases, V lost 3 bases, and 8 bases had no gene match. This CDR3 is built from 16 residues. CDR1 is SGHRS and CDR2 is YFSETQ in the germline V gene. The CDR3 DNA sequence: TGCGCCAGCAGCTCACTTTACAGGGGGAACACAGATACGCAGTATTTT. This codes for CASSSLYRGNTDTQYF.

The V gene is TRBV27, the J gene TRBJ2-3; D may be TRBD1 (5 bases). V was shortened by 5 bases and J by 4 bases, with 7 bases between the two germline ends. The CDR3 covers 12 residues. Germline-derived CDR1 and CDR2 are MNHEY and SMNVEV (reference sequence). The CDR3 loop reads CASSKGPDTQYF. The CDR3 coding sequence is TGTGCCAGCAGTAAGGGGCCAGATACGCAGTATTTT.

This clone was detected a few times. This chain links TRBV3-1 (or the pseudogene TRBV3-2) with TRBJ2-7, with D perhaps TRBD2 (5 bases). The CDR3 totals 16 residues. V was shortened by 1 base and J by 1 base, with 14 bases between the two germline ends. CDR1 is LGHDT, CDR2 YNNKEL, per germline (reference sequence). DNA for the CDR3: TGTGCCAGCAGCCAAGGGGAGTGGGGTAAGTCCTACGAGCAGTACTTC. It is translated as CASSQGEWGKSYEQYF.

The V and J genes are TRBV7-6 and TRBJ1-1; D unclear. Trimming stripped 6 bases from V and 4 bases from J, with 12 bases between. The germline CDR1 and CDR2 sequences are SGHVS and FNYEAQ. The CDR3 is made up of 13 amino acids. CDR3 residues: CASSTDLGTEAFF. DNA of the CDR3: TGTGCCAGCAGTACCGACTTGGGCACTGAAGCTTTCTTT. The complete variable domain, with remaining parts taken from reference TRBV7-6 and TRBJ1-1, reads GAGVSQSPRYKVTKRGQDVALRCDPISGHVSLYWYRQALGQGPEFLTYFNYEAQQDKSGLPNDRFSAERPEGSISTLTIQRTEQRDSAMYRCASSTDLGTEAFFGQGTRLTVV.